Detailed here is one T cell receptor (beta chain). The entry originates in a study of blood T cell repertoires in COVID-19. Study at large: Sites across the United States, Italy and Spain contributed samples from acute and convalescent COVID-19. Sources were T cells, B-cell-depleted T cells, or PBMCs; the material itself was cDNA or gDNA.

Germline CDR1 and CDR2: GTSNPN and SVGIG (reference sequence). V lost 2 bases and J lost 5, with 10 bases in between. The CDR3 is made up of 13 amino acids. Study processing details: How many nucleated cells were present was estimated from reference gene primer amplification. Libraries were prepared by immunoSEQ multiplex PCR; TCRdb keeps only in-frame clonotypes and omits some of them. The DNA was the basis for D and trimming; V, J and clone size are from that table. The table has 65,000 or so clones, around 84% seen once. The material sequenced was peripheral blood. This sequence was found in a woman aged 70-85 years with acute or convalescent COVID-19. The rearrangement uses TRBV30 and TRBJ2-1; D perhaps matches TRBD1 (5 bases). CDR3 amino acids: CAWSQGTNNEQFF. The CDR3 nucleotides read TGTGCCTGGAGTCAGGGTACCAACAATGAGCAGTTCTTC.